This T cell receptor beta chain emerged from a study of CD8 T cells in ankylosing spondylitis. TCRdb recomputed calls from the 5' RACE reads with MiXCR, one row per CDR3 protein. The sample holds 200,000 to 300,000 distinct CDR3 sequences, less than 9.5% seen once. This CDR3 comprises 18 residues. V trimming: 0 bases; J trimming: 7 bases; junction bases outside the gene matches: 14. The V gene's germline CDR1 is SGHRS and CDR2 YFSETQ. This clonotype appeared many times. The antigen remains undetermined. Whole-study results and caveats: Among TCR beta sequences, a motif of 7 to 9 highly homologous variants appeared characteristic of ankylosing spondylitis blood. Existing reports had already noted some motif variants in reactive arthritis synovial fluid and blood. Disease-linked clones reportedly showed significant enrichment in matched ankylosing spondylitis synovial fluid.

The specimen was blood, either unsorted or a sorted T cell fraction (not recorded which). The gene calls are TRBV5-1 and TRBJ2-1, with 9 bases lining up with TRBD2. The sequence came from a female donor with ankylosing spondylitis or in good health (not recorded which). CDR3 in amino acids: CASSLAPSGGRAGNEQFF. The CDR3 DNA follows: TGCGCCAGCAGCTTGGCACCGAGTGGCGGGAGGGCAGGAAATGAGCAGTTCTTC.